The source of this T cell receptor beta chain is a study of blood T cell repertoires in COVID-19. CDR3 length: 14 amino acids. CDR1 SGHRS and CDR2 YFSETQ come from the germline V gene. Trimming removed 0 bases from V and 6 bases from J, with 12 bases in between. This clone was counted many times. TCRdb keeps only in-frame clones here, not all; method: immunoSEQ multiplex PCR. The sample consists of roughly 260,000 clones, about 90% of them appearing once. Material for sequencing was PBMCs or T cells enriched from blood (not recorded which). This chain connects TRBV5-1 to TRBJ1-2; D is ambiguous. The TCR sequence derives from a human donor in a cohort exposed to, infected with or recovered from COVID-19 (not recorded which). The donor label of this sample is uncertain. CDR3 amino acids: CASSLAIGSNGYTF. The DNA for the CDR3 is TGCGCCAGCAGCTTGGCCATAGGGAGTAATGGCTACACCTTC.